These T cell receptor beta chains were read from a single sample in a study of cytotoxic CD8 clonotypes in ibrutinib-treated CLL. The method was immunoSEQ multiplex PCR; TCRdb's version includes in-frame clones alone and lacks a portion of them. The sample includes tens of thousands of clones, 65% of them seen just once. Material: PBMCs, obtained after 24 months of ibrutinib treatment. The origin of the receptors is a human donor with chronic lymphocytic leukemia. CDR3s include the opening cysteine and the closing phenylalanine or tryptophan. A D gene is named only where the DNA matches it firmly. Clone size, where shown, is once, few, many, or a class for clones that have expanded.

V gene	clone size	J gene	D gene	CDR3 DNA	CDR3 protein
TRBV4-1	-	TRBJ1-5	TRBD1	TGCGCCAGCAGCCAAGATTACAGGGGGTTATATCAGCCCCAGCATTTT	CASSQDYRGLYQPQHF
TRBV6-5	few	TRBJ2-5	-	TGTGCCAGCGGACGAGAGACCCAGTACTTC	CASGRETQYF
TRBV2	once	TRBJ2-7	-	TGTGCCAGCAGTGAATACTACGAGCAGTACTTC	CASSEYYEQYF
TRBV7-3	few	TRBJ2-7	TRBD2	TGTGCCAGCAGCTTACTAGCGGGACCCTACGAGCAGTACTTC	CASSLLAGPYEQYF
TRBV15	-	TRBJ1-5	-	TGTGCCACCAGCAGAGATCGGGGGGGGCCTCAGCCCCAGCATTTT	CATSRDRGGPQPQHF
TRBV18	once	TRBJ1-1	-	TGTGCCAGCTCACCGGCTAGGGGATCTGAAGCTTTCTTT	CASSPARGSEAFF
TRBV5-4	-	TRBJ2-5	TRBD2	TGTGCCAGCAGCCCCGCCCCGACTAGCGGCACGGAGGTAGGGTACTTC	CASSPAPTSGTEVGYF
TRBV29-1	-	TRBJ1-2	TRBD1	TGCAGCGCCTGGGGACAGGGGTTTGGCTACACCTTC	CSAWGQGFGYTF
TRBV6-6	once	TRBJ1-1	-	TGTGCCAGCGCCTTGGGCTCGCCAGCTTTCTTT	CASALGSPAFF
TRBV10-3	few	TRBJ1-5	TRBD1	TGTGCCATCAGTGAGATCGGACAGGGAGGACAGCCCCAGCATTTT	CAISEIGQGGQPQHF
TRBV4-1	many	TRBJ1-4	TRBD1	TGCGCCAGCAGCCAAGTGACAGGGGCTAGTGAAAAACTGTTTTTT	CASSQVTGASEKLFF
TRBV6-4	-	TRBJ2-1	-	TGTGCCAGCAGTCCCGGAGGGTACAGCTCCTACAATGAGCAGTTCTTC	CASSPGGYSSYNEQFF
TRBV5-4	-	TRBJ2-6	-	TGTGCCAGCACCTCCGTCGGGGCCAACGTCCTGACTTTC	CASTSVGANVLTF
TRBV11-2	-	TRBJ2-3	TRBD2	TGTGCCAGCAGCTTAATGCTAGCGGGAGGTCGAAGCACAGATACGCAGTATTTT	CASSLMLAGGRSTDTQYF
TRBV7-8	-	TRBJ1-4	-	TGTGCCAGCAGCTTAGCGATGAACCACCTGTACCTTACAACTAATGAAAAACTGTTTTTT	CASSLAMNHLYLTTNEKLFF
TRBV29-1	-	TRBJ2-4	-	TGCAGCGTGGCCGCAGGGCGAGCAGCCAAAAACATTCAGTACTTC	CSVAAGRAAKNIQYF
TRBV5-4	-	TRBJ1-2	-	TGTGCCAGCAGCCTGGACAGACAAGTAAGCTATGGCTACACCTTC	CASSLDRQVSYGYTF
TRBV28	-	TRBJ2-3	TRBD1	TGTGCCAGCAGCCTTAATACCTGGACAGGGGGATACACAGATACGCAGTATTTT	CASSLNTWTGGYTDTQYF
TRBV11-1	many	TRBJ2-1	-	TGTGCCAGCAGCCGAAACAATGAGCAGTTCTTC	CASSRNNEQFF
TRBV1	-	TRBJ1-2	-	TGCACCAGCAGTAACCGTGGTTTGCGAAAGACCTATGGCTACACCTTC	CTSSNRGLRKTYGYTF
TRBV5-1	once	TRBJ2-1	-	TGCGCCAGCAGCTGGGGGGAAGTGACCTACAATGAGCAGTTCTTC	CASSWGEVTYNEQFF
TRBV18	few	TRBJ2-7	-	TGTGCCAGCTCACCCCCAGGGGTATCCTACGAGCAGTACTTC	CASSPPGVSYEQYF
TRBV10-3	few	TRBJ1-1	-	TGTGCCATCTCTACCGCTTCGAACACTGAAGCTTTCTTT	CAISTASNTEAFF
TRBV9	-	TRBJ2-1	TRBD1	TGTGCCAGCAGCGTAGGGGACAGGGGAGTCAATGAGCAGTTCTTC	CASSVGDRGVNEQFF
TRBV13	-	TRBJ2-3	TRBD2	TGTGCCAGCAGCCGGACTAGCGGCACAGATACGCAGTATTTT	CASSRTSGTDTQYF
TRBV5-1	-	TRBJ2-5	TRBD2	TGCGCCAGCAGCAGATTAGCGGGAACCGGGGAGACCCAGTACTTC	CASSRLAGTGETQYF
TRBV5-1	-	TRBJ1-1	-	TGCGCCAGCAGCTTGGGGGCCTCCCTGGGAAGGGCTTTCTTT	CASSLGASLGRAFF
TRBV2	-	TRBJ1-1	-	TGTGCCACAGGGGTGGGCCTGAACACTGAAGCTTTCTTT	CATGVGLNTEAFF
TRBV29-1	-	TRBJ1-1	-	TGCAGCGTTGATGGGGAGGGGAACACTGAAGCTTTCTTT	CSVDGEGNTEAFF
TRBV2	-	TRBJ2-7	-	TGTGCCAGCAGTGCGTCGAGTTACGAGCAGTACTTC	CASSASSYEQYF
TRBV2	-	TRBJ2-7	-	TGTGCCAGCAGTGCCGACCGGGACTGGTCCTACGAGCAGTACTTC	CASSADRDWSYEQYF
TRBV7-9	-	TRBJ2-7	-	TGTGCCAGCATCCCTGCGGCGCGAGCGGCCTCCTACGAGCAGTACTTC	CASIPAARAASYEQYF
TRBV19	many	TRBJ2-1	-	TGTGCCAGTAGTATTTCGGGTAGTCCCAGCCGGTTCTTC	CASSISGSPSRFF
TRBV27	-	TRBJ1-3	-	TGTGCCAGCAGTCTGAATACTGGAAACACCATATATTTT	CASSLNTGNTIYF
TRBV4-1	-	TRBJ2-2	TRBD2	TGCGCCAGCAGCCAAGTCGAAACTAGCGGGAGTCTGTTCGGGGAGCTGTTTTTT	CASSQVETSGSLFGELFF
TRBV30	once	TRBJ1-5	-	TGTGCCTGGAGTGTACCGGGGGGCCCCCAATATCTCCAGCATTTT	CAWSVPGGPQYLQHF
TRBV9	-	TRBJ1-4	-	TGTGCCAGCAGCGTCGGGGCGTTTGAAAAACTGTTTTTT	CASSVGAFEKLFF
TRBV6-1	-	TRBJ1-1	-	TGTGCCAGCTGTGGGTCTCAGGGGTTTAACACTGAAGCTTTCTTT	CASCGSQGFNTEAFF
TRBV5-1	-	TRBJ1-4	-	TGCGCCAGCAGCTTGGAGGGGGGAACTAATGAAAAACTGTTTTTT	CASSLEGGTNEKLFF
TRBV7-9	-	TRBJ2-4	-	TGTGCCAGCACAGCTTATTCCGGACTAACCAAAAACATTCAGTACTTC	CASTAYSGLTKNIQYF
TRBV19	-	TRBJ1-5	TRBD1	TGTGCCAGTAGACATATGGACAGGGGGGATAGTCAGCCCCAGCATTTT	CASRHMDRGDSQPQHF
TRBV6-1	-	TRBJ1-6	-	TGTGCCAGCATCGGTCAGAGCTCCTATAATTCACCCCTCCACTTT	CASIGQSSYNSPLHF
TRBV16	once	TRBJ2-2	-	TGTGCCAGCAGCCAATCCCACAGGTCAAACACCGGGGAGCTGTTTTTT	CASSQSHRSNTGELFF
TRBV4-1	-	TRBJ1-4	TRBD1	TGCGCCAGCAGCCCCCCGGGACAGGGAAGAAAACTGTTTTTT	CASSPPGQGRKLFF
TRBV30	-	TRBJ1-4	-	TGTGCCTGGAGTTACGGGGGCACTAATGAAAAACTGTTTTTT	CAWSYGGTNEKLFF
TRBV20-1	-	TRBJ2-7	-	TGCAGTGCTCCAACCCTCGAGCAGTACTTC	CSAPTLEQYF
TRBV30	-	TRBJ2-7	-	TGTGCCTGGAGTGTACAGGCAGGGTACTACGAGCAGTACTTC	CAWSVQAGYYEQYF
TRBV5-4	-	TRBJ1-4	-	TGTGCCAGCACCCTAGGGGGGCCAGGGGATGAAAAACTGTTTTTT	CASTLGGPGDEKLFF
TRBV6-1	-	TRBJ1-5	TRBD1	TGTGCCATTGACAGGGGTGGGCAGCCCCAGCATTTT	CAIDRGGQPQHF
TRBV6-5	-	TRBJ2-7	-	TGTGCCAGCAGTGAAGGGTACGAGCAGTACTTC	CASSEGYEQYF
TRBV5-6	-	TRBJ2-7	-	TGTGCCAGCAGCTTAGGAGGCTACGAGCAGTACTTC	CASSLGGYEQYF
TRBV28	-	TRBJ1-2	-	TGTGCCAGCAAAGAGACGAACTATGGCTACACCTTC	CASKETNYGYTF
TRBV10-3	-	TRBJ1-1	TRBD1	TGTGCCATCAAGGGGACAGGGGGAAGAGTGAACACTGAAGCTTTCTTT	CAIKGTGGRVNTEAFF
TRBV2	few	TRBJ2-2	-	TGTGCCAGCACCCAAGGGGGGGGCGCCGTCGGGGAGCTGTTTTTT	CASTQGGGAVGELFF